Described below is a single T cell receptor beta chain sequence and its context. This entry is derived from a study of T cell changes during pregnancy in multiple sclerosis. Profiling relied on immunoSEQ multiplex PCR, and the TCRdb table lists in-frame clones only, not all of them. Among tens of thousands of clones listed, 85% to 90% were seen once. V shed 2 bases, J shed 6 bases, and the junction held 9 bases outside the gene matches. The CDR3 is 15 amino acids. The germline V gene has CDR1 SGDLS and CDR2 YYNGEE. The source is a female donor in good health, enrolled as a control in a pregnancy study. The V and J genes are TRBV9 and TRBJ2-7; 9 positions agree with TRBD2. Source: peripheral blood, taken after pregnancy. This CDR3 reads CASSVYSGTSSEQYF. CDR3 nucleotides: TGTGCCAGCAGCGTTTACTCCGGGACTAGCTCCGAGCAGTACTTC.